The rows below give T cell receptor beta chains drawn from one sample of a study of blood T cell repertoires in COVID-19. TCRdb's copy holds only in-frame clones and misses some; the assay was immunoSEQ multiplex PCR. The sample lists 140,000 to 150,000 clones; about four fifths were seen once. Sequenced sample: peripheral blood. All receptors come from a man in his 70s who had recovered from COVID-19. Both conserved end residues are part of each CDR3. Each record gives: V gene, CDR3 protein.

TRBV27,CASSVGTSGSLDYEQYF
TRBV5-1,CASSLTGISYEQYF
TRBV7-9,CASSWKEDVEQYF
TRBV7-6,CASGGLAGPLGEYNEQFF
TRBV27,CASKTGTINEQFF
TRBV29-1,CSVAWQMNTEAFF
TRBV2,CASSEELAGVTGELFF
TRBV19,CASRSTDRPYGTF
TRBV11-2,CASSPSSGTEAFF
TRBV24-1,CATSDTGLAANEQFF
TRBV11-2,CASSLNSNSVQPQHF
TRBV15,CATSRVQLAKNIQYF
TRBV10-1,CASSPGLAAYEQYF
TRBV29-1,CSGGTVNEQFF
TRBV29-1,CSAVAGVGGNEQFF
TRBV18,CASSPGLAGAAETQYF
TRBV18,CASSIQDPANTGELFF
TRBV15,CATSRTPDSIKAGELFF
TRBV19,CASRGQGASGNTIYF
TRBV27,CASSLTRQVYEQYF
TRBV10-1,CASSPGQGRYEQYF
TRBV6-2/TRBV6-3,CASSPGDEKLFF
TRBV5-1,CASSPYGTSGRADNEQFF
TRBV5-6,CASSLQSGRGTDTQYF
TRBV6-6,CATQSEGSGELFF
TRBV15,CATSRDKRDQFF
TRBV19,CASSISDRHVETQYF
TRBV19,CASSKLAGRNEQFF
TRBV19,CASHPGQGIKGYTF
TRBV7-2,CASSLGLAAYNEQFF
TRBV9,CASSGGQGADTQYF
TRBV10-1,CASSESSQATQYF
TRBV29-1,CSAREGNQPQHF
TRBV7-9,CASTFVGGEQYF
TRBV5-1,CASSLWAPTSASSYEQYF
TRBV24-1,CATRQGRDTEAFF
TRBV28,CASSSRARELFF
TRBV24-1,CATSDSRDRDGYTF
TRBV29-1,CSAAGNSNQPQHF
TRBV19,CASRDRGSNQPQHF
TRBV7-9,CASSQTSTPYNEQFF
TRBV10-3,CAIAGTTDQPQHF
TRBV2,CASGASGSVTGELFF
TRBV27,CASSPETGVAHRYNSPLHF
TRBV19,CASSILAGGNNEQFF
TRBV6-2/TRBV6-3,CASRPLLAGRVNEQFF
TRBV4-1,CASSQDRVASGRRGGQFF
TRBV2,CASRTSGTVTDTQYF
TRBV2,CASSERTFNQPQHF
TRBV10-3,CAISRGQSNSPLHF
TRBV7-6,CASSFGTANTGELFF
TRBV15,CATSRPGGPNEQFF
TRBV30,CANKQGANYGYTF
TRBV19,CASRQVGTGVSNQPQHF
TRBV7-6,CASTARGHYNEQFF
TRBV28,CASSFSREQFF
TRBV2,CASNAGTSGRALWQETQYF
TRBV5-1,CASSLGHSGNTEAFF
TRBV4-3,CASSLKGGSADTQYF